This T cell receptor (beta chain) was identified in a study of early T cells in non-severe SARS-CoV-2 infection. Looking at the study overall: The input, bulk RNA from unsorted whole blood, was sequenced, and chains were unpaired. General observations from the study: VDJdb matching favored anti-spike CD8 responses, missing private and CD4 specificities.

With respect to this clonotype: The antigen is undetermined.

Unique molecular identifiers were attached to individual cDNA molecules. Via MiXCR, TCRdb re-called the 5' RACE reads, giving one row per CDR3 protein. The sample includes 45,000 to 65,000 distinct CDR3 sequences, about 9.1% seen only once; the top ten take around 4.2%. V lost 4 bases, J lost 1 base, and 14 bases lay in between. There are 15 residues in the CDR3. CDR1 and CDR2 (germline): SGHKS, YYEKEE (reference sequence). This chain connects TRBV5-5 to TRBJ1-1; weak D call: TRBD1 (5 bases). The receptor was derived from an adult who was a healthcare worker with PCR-confirmed SARS-CoV-2 infection or an uninfected control (not recorded which). Sample: whole blood. DNA of the CDR3: TGTGCCAGCAGCCCCCGGAGGGGTTCGAACACTGAAGCTTTCTTT. Its protein product is CASSPRRGSNTEAFF.